This T cell receptor (beta chain) originates from a study of blood T cell repertoires in COVID-19. Study context: Material from acute and convalescent COVID-19 was sourced from the United States, Italy and Spain. PBMCs, B-cell-depleted T cells, or T cells provided the cDNA or gDNA that made up the material.

This clone has more than one count but fewer than ten. Unmatched junction bases numbered 5, after V lost 2 bases and J lost 7 bases. The V gene's germline CDR1 is GTSNPN and CDR2 SVGIG (reference sequence). This CDR3 contains 15 residues. Data came from immunoSEQ multiplex PCR; TCRdb stores just in-frame clones and leaves some out. The table lists 200,000 to 250,000 clones, around 89% of them singletons, with about 1.8% in the top ten. The specimen sequenced was peripheral blood. V and J are TRBV30 and TRBJ1-6, with TRBD1 matching 10 bases. The receptor comes from a man aged 70 or older with acute or convalescent COVID-19. The CDR3 DNA follows: TGTGCCTGGAGTACAGGACAGGGGGTAAATTCACCCCTCCACTTT. Amino acid sequence: CAWSTGQGVNSPLHF.